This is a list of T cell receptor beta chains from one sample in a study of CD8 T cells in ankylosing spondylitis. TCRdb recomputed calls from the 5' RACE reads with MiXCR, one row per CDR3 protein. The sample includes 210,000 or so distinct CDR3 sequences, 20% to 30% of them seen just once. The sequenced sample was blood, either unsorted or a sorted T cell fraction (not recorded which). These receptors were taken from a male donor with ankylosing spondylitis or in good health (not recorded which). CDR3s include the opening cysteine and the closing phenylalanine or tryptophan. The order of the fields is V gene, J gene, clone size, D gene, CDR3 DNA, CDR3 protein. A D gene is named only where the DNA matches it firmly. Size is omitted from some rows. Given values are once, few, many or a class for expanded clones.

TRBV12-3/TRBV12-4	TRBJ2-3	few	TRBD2	TGTGCCAGCAGTTTCCCTAGCGGGAGCACAGATACGCAGTATTTT	CASSFPSGSTDTQYF
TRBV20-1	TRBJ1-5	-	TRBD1	TGCAGTGCTAGTCCTTTCCCGGGACAGGGAGTCAATAGCAATCAGCCCCAGCATTTT	CSASPFPGQGVNSNQPQHF
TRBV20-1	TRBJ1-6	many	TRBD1	TGCAGTGCTACAGAGTCGCGGGACAGGGTGGATTCACCCCTCCACTTT	CSATESRDRVDSPLHF
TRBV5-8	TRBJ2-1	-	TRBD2	TGTGCCAGCAGCTTGGCGGGACTAGGAGCGGGTGAGCAGTTCTTC	CASSLAGLGAGEQFF
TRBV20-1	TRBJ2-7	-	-	TGCAGTGCTAGGTCGCAGTACGAGCAGTACTTC	CSARSQYEQYF
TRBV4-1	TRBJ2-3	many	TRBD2	TGCGCCAGCAGCCAAGAAAGACTAGCGTACACAGATACGCAGTATTTT	CASSQERLAYTDTQYF
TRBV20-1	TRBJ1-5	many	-	TGCAGTGCTAGTTTTGGCAGTAATAGCAATCAGCCCCAGCATTTT	CSASFGSNSNQPQHF
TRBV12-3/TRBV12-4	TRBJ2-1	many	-	TGTGCCAGCAGCCCGGACAGTAACACTGAGCAGTTCTTC	CASSPDSNTEQFF
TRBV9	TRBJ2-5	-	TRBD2	TGTGCCAGCAGCGTAGATAGCGGGAGAGAGACCCAGTACTTC	CASSVDSGRETQYF
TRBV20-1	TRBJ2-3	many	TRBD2	TGCAGTGCTAGTTGGCGGGAGCGGGGTAGAGATACGCAGTATTTT	CSASWRERGRDTQYF
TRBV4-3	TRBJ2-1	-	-	TGCGCCAGCAGCCGGCTGCGGGACTCAGGCAATGAGCAGTTCTTC	CASSRLRDSGNEQFF
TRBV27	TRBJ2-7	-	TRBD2	TGTGCCAGCGGGAGGGCCAGGTACGAGCAGTACTTC	CASGRARYEQYF
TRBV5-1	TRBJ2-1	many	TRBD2	TGCGCCAGCAGCTTGGAGGCTAGCGGATCCTACAATGAGCAGTTCTTC	CASSLEASGSYNEQFF
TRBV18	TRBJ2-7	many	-	TGTGCCAGCTCACCACAGCCGTTTCCGACAGGAACCTACGAGCAGTACTTC	CASSPQPFPTGTYEQYF
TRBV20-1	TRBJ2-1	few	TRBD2	TGCAGTGCTAGAGGCGGGACTAGCGGTGTGCAGTTCTTC	CSARGGTSGVQFF
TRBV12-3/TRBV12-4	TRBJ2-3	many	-	TGTGCCAGCAGTTTGGGCTCTCCAGATACGCAGTATTTT	CASSLGSPDTQYF